Each of the 22 T cell receptor beta chains below was sequenced from the same sample in a study of cytomegalovirus exposure and HLA in healthy donors. The study ran its PCR with 60 Vbeta and 13 Jbeta primers. The repertoire was sequenced with immunoSEQ multiplex PCR; TCRdb's copy has only in-frame clones and lacks some. This sample has 60,000 or so clones, with around 83% found just once. Sequenced sample: PBMCs. The receptor set was obtained from a middle-aged man in good health and CMV-seronegative.

This clone has more than one count but fewer than ten. The chain combines TRBV6-6 with TRBJ1-2; D perhaps matches TRBD1 (5 bases). CDR3 length: 16 amino acids. The germline V gene has CDR1 MNHNY and CDR2 SVGAGI (reference sequence). Trimming stripped 3 bases from V and 3 bases from J, with 17 bases between. CDR3 DNA sequence: TGTGCCAGCAGTTATCCTTCGCGGGACGGACACTATGGCTACACCTTC. This translates into CASSYPSRDGHYGYTF.

The chain combines TRBV7-3 with TRBJ2-3; D is unresolved. The CDR3 contains 12 residues. Trimming took 5 bases from V and 7 from J, leaving 10 bases between them. Germline V CDR1 and CDR2: SGHTA, FQGTGA. CDR3 sequence: CASSNDLYTQYF. In DNA, the CDR3 is TGTGCCAGCAGCAACGACTTGTATACGCAGTATTTT.

The DNA for the CDR3 is TGTGCCAGTAGTATGTGGGACAGTAATAGCAATCAGCCCCAGCATTTT. Its protein is CASSMWDSNSNQPQHF. V and J are TRBV19 and TRBJ1-5; 7 bases line up with TRBD1. The germline CDR1 and CDR2 sequences are LNHDA and SQIVND (reference sequence). J gave up 0 bases and V 3 bases, and 5 bases lay outside the gene matches. The CDR3 runs to 16 residues. Full variable domain (rest looked up from reference TRBV19 and TRBJ1-5): DGGITQSPKYLFRKEGQNVTLSCEQNLNHDAMYWYRQDPGQGLRLIYYSQIVNDFQKGDIAEGYSVSREKKESFPLTVTSAQKNPTAFYLCASSMWDSNSNQPQHFGDGTRLSIL.

The table lists this clone with a few counts. The rearrangement uses TRBV5-6 and TRBJ1-1, with 10 bases lining up with TRBD1. The V gene's germline CDR1 is SGHDT and CDR2 YYEEEE. V was pared by 2 bases and J by 0 bases, with 4 bases of the junction left unmatched. There are 16 residues in the CDR3. The CDR3: CASSFRGTGVNTEAFF. The CDR3 coding sequence is TGTGCCAGCAGCTTTCGGGGGACAGGGGTGAACACTGAAGCTTTCTTT.

V gene TRBV11-2 combines with J gene TRBJ1-1; maybe TRBD1 (5 bases). The CDR3 sequence is 13 residues long. V was shortened by 5 bases and J by 5 bases, with 12 bases between the two germline ends. Germline values: CDR1 SGHAT, CDR2 FQNNGV. CDR3: CASSVSSGTEAFF. The CDR3 coding sequence is TGTGCCAGCAGCGTTTCTTCAGGGACTGAAGCTTTCTTT.

This chain uses TRBV2 with TRBJ2-1; tentatively, D is TRBD1 (7 bases). V gave up 4 bases and J gave up 5 bases, with 12 bases separating them. The V gene's germline CDR1 is SNHLY and CDR2 FYNNEI. The CDR3 is 14 amino acids. The CDR3 DNA follows: TGTGCCAGCAGTGTGGAGGGGGCAGACAATGAGCAGTTCTTC. This encodes CASSVEGADNEQFF.

V is TRBV6-6 and J is TRBJ2-1; the D gene is possibly TRBD2 (5 bases). Germline V gene lookup returns CDR1 MNHNY and CDR2 SVGAGI (reference sequence). The CDR3 is 13 amino acids. The germline V and J ends were trimmed by 5 bases and 11 bases, with 16 bases remaining between them. The CDR3 reads CASSVRREFQQFF. For the CDR3, the DNA is TGTGCCAGCAGTGTCCGTAGGGAGTTTCAGCAGTTCTTC.

The chain uses TRBV7-9 and TRBJ2-3, with TRBD1 as a possible D gene (6 bases). Germline CDR1 SEHNR, CDR2 FQNEAQ (reference sequence). This CDR3 region has 14 residues. V was shortened by 5 bases and J by 0 bases, with 9 bases between the two germline ends. CDR3 residues: CASSRQVSTDTQYF. The CDR3 DNA reads as TGTGCCAGCAGCCGACAGGTTAGCACAGATACGCAGTATTTT.

This clone was picked up one time. The V call is TRBV5-4, the J call TRBJ2-1; 10 bases are a match to TRBD2. The trim removed 3 bases at V and 0 bases at J, leaving 9 bases unmatched. Germline V gene sequence: CDR1 SGHNT, CDR2 YYREEE (reference sequence). The CDR3 length is 18 residues. CDR3 in amino acids: CASSSGLAGVSSYNEQFF. In DNA, the CDR3 is TGTGCCAGCAGCTCGGGGCTAGCGGGAGTGAGCTCCTACAATGAGCAGTTCTTC.

The chain combines TRBV15 with TRBJ1-2; D perhaps matches TRBD1 (5 bases). The germline gives CDR1 LNHNV, CDR2 YYDKDF (reference sequence). Between the trimmed V and J ends, which lost 0 bases and 8 bases, there was a span of 19 bases. The CDR3 totals 16 residues. The CDR3 region has the DNA TGTGCCACCAGCAGAGATCGCAGGGCAGACCTGAGAGGCTACACCTTC. It is translated as CATSRDRRADLRGYTF.

The chain is built from TRBV7-2 and TRBJ2-3, with 10 bases identical to TRBD2. Germline V gene lookup returns CDR1 SGHTA and CDR2 FQGNSA. The CDR3 spans 15 residues. V dropped 2 bases and J dropped 3; count of bases not matched to a gene: 2. The CDR3 region is CASSLSGGATDTQYF. In DNA, the CDR3 is TGTGCCAGCAGCTTAAGCGGGGGGGCGACAGATACGCAGTATTTT.

The V and J genes are TRBV5-1 and TRBJ1-1; 10 bases line up with TRBD1. The J segment lost 5 bases and the V segment lost 4 bases, leaving 8 bases of the junction unmatched. Germline V gene data show CDR1 as SGHRS and CDR2 as YFSETQ. The CDR3 is made up of 15 amino acids. CDR3 region: CASSTRQGANTEAFF. CDR3 bases: TGCGCCAGCAGCACCCGACAGGGGGCGAATACTGAAGCTTTCTTT.

V gene TRBV7-9 combines with J gene TRBJ1-6; D is perhaps TRBD1 (5 bases). The V gene's germline CDR1 is SEHNR and CDR2 FQNEAQ (reference sequence). The CDR3 totals 15 residues. Trimming stripped 0 bases from V and 7 bases from J, with 10 bases between. As DNA, the CDR3 is TGTGCCAGCAGCTTAGCGGGACTGGGGAATTCACCCCTCCACTTT. This codes for CASSLAGLGNSPLHF.

The rearrangement links TRBV6-1 to TRBJ1-2, with unresolved D. Germline CDR1 is MNHNS and CDR2 is SASEGT. The V gene lost 1 base and the J gene lost 5 bases, with 14 bases spanning the gap. The CDR3 contains 15 residues. CDR3 coding DNA: TGTGCCAGCAGTGAAGGGCGGCCAGCGAATTATGGCTACACCTTC. Its protein product is CASSEGRPANYGYTF.

The DNA of the CDR3 is TGTGCCAGCTCACCTACCCCCGACAGGTCTAACTATGGCTACACCTTC. Its protein product is CASSPTPDRSNYGYTF. The rearrangement links TRBV18 to TRBJ1-2; a weak D match, TRBD1 (6 bases). Germline V gene lookup returns CDR1 KGHSH and CDR2 LQKENI. This CDR3 is 16 amino acids long. V gave up 3 bases and J gave up 0 bases, with 14 bases separating them.

The genes are TRBV5-5 and TRBJ2-4, with D tentatively TRBD1 (5 bases). The germline CDR1 and CDR2 sequences are SGHKS and YYEKEE (reference sequence). Trimming took off 3 bases at V and 3 bases at J, with 13 bases between the two ends. The CDR3 contains 15 residues. CDR3 amino acids: CASSSQGTYKNIQYF. Here the CDR3 DNA reads TGTGCCAGCAGCTCTCAGGGTACTTACAAAAACATTCAGTACTTC.

In its sample, this clone was seen a few times. CDR3 sequence: CASSHNRWSTGELFF. The DNA for the CDR3 is TGCGCCAGCAGCCATAACAGGTGGTCAACCGGGGAGCTGTTTTTT. The chain joins TRBV5-1 to TRBJ2-2; possible D gene TRBD1, 5 bases. V shed 4 bases and J shed 5 bases, with 15 bases lying between them. Germline V gene data show CDR1 as SGHRS and CDR2 as YFSETQ. The CDR3 is 15 residues long.

This clone was seen once. The V and J genes are TRBV4-3 and TRBJ1-1; possible D gene TRBD1, 5 bases. The CDR3 contains 15 residues. From germline, CDR1 is LGHNA and CDR2 YSLEER. V was clipped by 2 bases and J by 4 bases, with 14 bases between them. CDR3 bases: TGCGCCAGCAGCCAACTCGGGGGAGATCGCACTGAAGCTTTCTTT. Translating it yields CASSQLGGDRTEAFF.

V is TRBV5-6 and J is TRBJ2-6, with a possible D match to TRBD2 (7 bases). CDR3 length equals 19 residues. V dropped 1 base and J dropped 4 bases, with 21 bases sitting between them. Germline V gives CDR1 SGHDT, CDR2 YYEEEE. The CDR3 spells CASSLRGWEGGQGANVLTF. The CDR3 coding sequence is TGTGCCAGCAGCTTGAGAGGGTGGGAGGGGGGGCAAGGGGCCAACGTCCTGACTTTC.

The V and J genes are TRBV5-6 and TRBJ1-6; TRBD1 aligns across 8 bases. This CDR3 contains 15 residues. From germline, CDR1 is SGHDT and CDR2 YYEEEE. V shed 7 bases and J 6 bases; nucleotides not matched to a gene: 9. CDR3 residues: CASAEVGTGNSPLHF. The CDR3 nucleotides read TGTGCCAGCGCGGAAGTCGGGACAGGTAATTCACCCCTCCACTTT.

The rearrangement links TRBV7-2 to TRBJ2-2; weak D call: TRBD1 (6 bases). V was pared by 5 bases and J by 6 bases, with 13 bases between. Per the germline V gene, CDR1 is SGHTA and CDR2 is FQGNSA. This CDR3 region has 14 residues. The CDR3: CASSPDRRAGELFF. The CDR3, as DNA: TGTGCCAGCAGCCCAGACAGGCGCGCCGGGGAGCTGTTTTTT.

The V and J genes are TRBV9 and TRBJ2-1; 15 positions match TRBD2. Germline V gene data show CDR1 as SGDLS and CDR2 as YYNGEE. Trimming took 3 bases from V and 0 from J; bases not matched to a gene: 16. This CDR3 has 22 amino acids. CDR3 nucleotide sequence: TGTGCCAGCAGCGCCAAAACCAGGACTAGCGGGGGGGTAATCAGCTCCTACAATGAGCAGTTCTTC. It codes for CASSAKTRTSGGVISSYNEQFF.